Shown below are 28 T cell receptor beta chains from a single sample sequenced in a study of a mutant IDH1 vaccine in newly diagnosed glioma. Assay: immunoSEQ multiplex PCR; the TCRdb copy retains only in-frame clones and omits some. The table includes about 40,000 clones, approximately 90% detected once. These receptors lack a known antigen. Indicated time point: week 5, during vaccination. Vaccine doses each comprised 300 ug of mutant IDH1 20-mer peptide, with topical imiquimod. The sample in question was PBMCs, obtained from a glioma patient whose treatment included an IDH1 peptide vaccine. These receptors came from a man between 45 and 60 years old with glioma.

J is TRBJ1-1 and V is TRBV7-2; TRBD1 agrees at 7 bases. The CDR3 is made up of 14 amino acids. CDR1 and CDR2 from the germline V gene are SGHTA and FQGNSA. Trimming cost V 0 bases and J 10 bases; bases outside gene matches: 8. The CDR3 region has the DNA TGTGCCAGCAGCTTAGCAACCGGACAGGCTGGAGCTTTCTTT. Protein product: CASSLATGQAGAFF.

The chain combines TRBV9 with TRBJ1-4, with 9 bases matching TRBD1. The CDR3 has 14 residues. The germline CDR1 and CDR2 sequences are SGDLS and YYNGEE. The V gene end was trimmed by 2 bases and the J gene end by 6 bases; junction bases not matched to a gene: 2. DNA of the CDR3: TGTGCCAGCAGCGTTGGACAGGGGTATGAAAAACTGTTTTTT. Protein product: CASSVGQGYEKLFF.

This clone has a handful of counts. The DNA of the CDR3 is TGTGCCAGCAGTGAAAGCAGGGTCGGTCAGTACTTC. This sequence encodes CASSESRVGQYF. The V and J genes are TRBV6-1 and TRBJ2-4, with D perhaps matching TRBD1 (5 bases). V lost 2 bases and J lost 12, with 11 bases in between. The CDR3 spans 12 residues. From germline, CDR1 is MNHNS and CDR2 SASEGT.

The chain uses TRBV13 and TRBJ2-7; TRBD1 is a possible D gene (6 bases). Germline CDR1 is PRHDT and CDR2 is FYEKMQ (reference sequence). V shed 3 bases and J shed 7 bases, with 19 bases lying between them. This CDR3 comprises 15 residues. CDR3 nucleotides: TGTGCCAGCAGCTTCCGGGACACCCCTGCATGGGAGCAGTACTTC. It codes for CASSFRDTPAWEQYF.

The chain combines TRBV28 with TRBJ2-3, with TRBD2 identical over 7 bases. The CDR3 consists of 16 residues. Germline V lookup: CDR1 MDHEN, CDR2 SYDVKM. J gave up 5 bases and V 3 bases, and 11 bases lay outside the gene matches. The CDR3 here is CASSLLRLAARDTQYF. The CDR3 bases are TGTGCCAGCAGTTTGTTGAGACTAGCAGCCCGAGATACGCAGTATTTT.

J is TRBJ1-5 and V is TRBV11-2; D unclear. CDR3 length: 13 amino acids. Looked up from germline, CDR1 is SGHAT and CDR2 is FQNNGV. V lost 0 bases and J lost 7, with 7 bases in between. DNA of the CDR3: TGTGCCAGCAGCTTAGATCCCGGGCAGCCCCAGCATTTT. It specifies CASSLDPGQPQHF.

The chain has TRBV30 and TRBJ2-7; 8 bases align to TRBD1. Losses at the gene ends were 0 bases for V and 2 bases for J; bases not matched to a gene: 6. CDR3 length: 15 residues. The germline V gene encodes CDR1 GTSNPN and CDR2 SVGIG (reference sequence). CDR3 nucleotides: TGTGCCTGGAGTGTAGGGCAGGGGGCGGCCTACGAGCAGTACTTC. It translates to CAWSVGQGAAYEQYF.

The rearrangement uses TRBV28 and TRBJ1-1; D is perhaps TRBD1 (5 bases). The CDR3 extends over 11 amino acids. V was pared by 7 bases and J by 7 bases, with 10 bases between. CDR1 MDHEN and CDR2 SYDVKM come from the germline V gene. CDR3 coding DNA: TGTGCCAGCATAGGGACCTATGAAGCTTTCTTT. Residues: CASIGTYEAFF. Filled out from reference TRBV28 and TRBJ1-1, the complete variable domain reads DVKVTQSSRYLVKRTGEKVFLECVQDMDHENMFWYRQDPGLGLRLIYFSYDVKMKEKGDIPEGYSVSREKKERFSLILESASTNQTSMYLCASIGTYEAFFGQGTRLTVV.

This sequence joins TRBV4-3 and TRBJ2-1; weak D call: TRBD1 (5 bases). Germline V gene lookup returns CDR1 LGHNA and CDR2 YSLEER. Between the trimmed V and J ends, which lost 2 bases and 8 bases, there was a span of 7 bases. CDR3 length: 12 amino acids. The CDR3 here is CASSQPGYEQFF. In DNA, the CDR3 is TGCGCCAGCAGCCAACCAGGGTATGAGCAGTTCTTC.

The chain couples TRBV2 to TRBJ1-2, with 7 positions matching TRBD1. Germline values: CDR1 SNHLY, CDR2 FYNNEI. The V and J ends lost 6 bases and 14 bases, in that order; junction bases with no gene match: 3. This CDR3 is built from 9 residues. CDR3 sequence reads: CASRGQLTF. Written as DNA, the CDR3 is TGTGCCAGCAGGGGACAGCTGACCTTC.

The chain has TRBV7-2 and TRBJ1-5, with a tentative D call TRBD1 (5 bases). Trimming left V 4 bases short and J 2 bases short, with 12 bases between. CDR3 length: 15 residues. Looked up from germline, CDR1 is SGHTA and CDR2 is FQGNSA. The CDR3 DNA reads TGTGCCAGCAGCTCCTTAGGGGTTGGCAATCAGCCCCAGCATTTT. It specifies CASSSLGVGNQPQHF. The variable domain in full, with the rest retrieved from reference TRBV7-2 and TRBJ1-5, is GAGVSQSPSNKVTEKGKDVELRCDPISGHTALYWYRQSLGQGLEFLIYFQGNSAPDKSGLPSDRFSAERTGGSVSTLTIQRTQQEDSAVYLCASSSLGVGNQPQHFGDGTRLSIL.

This sequence joins TRBV4-2 and TRBJ2-7, with TRBD1 matching over 7 bases. V shed 0 bases and J 13 bases; nucleotides not matched to a gene: 12. This CDR3 is 14 amino acids long. Per the germline V gene, CDR1 is LGHNA and CDR2 is YNFKEQ. CDR3 amino acids: CASSQDVQGPGGYF. The DNA for the CDR3 is TGTGCCAGCAGCCAAGATGTCCAGGGGCCAGGGGGATACTTC.

The gene calls are TRBV29-1 and TRBJ1-5; possibly TRBD1 for D (5 bases). CDR1 and CDR2 (germline): SQVTM, ANQGSEA. The CDR3 sequence is 14 residues long. The V end lost 4 bases, the J end lost 0 bases, and 10 bases lay between the germline ends. CDR3 DNA sequence: TGCAGCGTTGGGGGGGGAAATAGCAATCAGCCCCAGCATTTT. Translated: CSVGGGNSNQPQHF.

This clone has just one count. The chain uses TRBV2 and TRBJ2-7; D is perhaps TRBD2 (5 bases). Trimming cost V 8 bases and J 9 bases, with 17 bases left between them. There are 12 residues in the CDR3. Germline V gene data show CDR1 as SNHLY and CDR2 as FYNNEI. CDR3 loop: CASGLALYWQYF. The CDR3 region has the DNA TGTGCCAGCGGGCTAGCCCTCTACTGGCAGTACTTC. Supplemented by reference TRBV2 and TRBJ2-7, the full variable domain reads EPEVTQTPSHQVTQMGQEVILRCVPISNHLYFYWYRQILGQKVEFLVSFYNNEISEKSEIFDDQFSVERPDGSNFTLKIRSTKLEDSAMYFCASGLALYWQYFGPGTRLTVT.

This clone was counted between two and nine times. The chain links TRBV9 to TRBJ2-7; D is uncertain. The CDR3 runs to 14 residues. CDR1 SGDLS and CDR2 YYNGEE come from the germline V gene. The ends were cut back, 4 bases at V and 0 bases at J, with 11 bases in the middle. The CDR3 region is CASSLDSSSYEQYF. The CDR3 nucleotides are TGTGCCAGCAGCCTCGACTCAAGCTCCTACGAGCAGTACTTC.

This sequence joins TRBV4-3 and TRBJ2-7; no reliable D call. Deletions cut 0 bases from V and 3 bases from J, with 12 bases between. The V gene's germline CDR1 is LGHNA and CDR2 YSLEER. This CDR3 contains 15 residues. CDR3 residues: CASSQDQGGLYEQYF. In nucleotides, the CDR3 is TGCGCCAGCAGCCAAGATCAAGGTGGTCTCTACGAGCAGTACTTC.

This clone was detected once. The chain uses TRBV6-1 and TRBJ1-1; D gene ambiguous. The germline CDR1 and CDR2 sequences are MNHNS and SASEGT. The CDR3 spans 13 residues. The germline V and J ends were trimmed by 2 bases and 0 bases, with 4 bases remaining between them. In DNA form, the CDR3 reads TGTGCCAGCAGTGAAAGGTTGAACACTGAAGCTTTCTTT. Residues: CASSERLNTEAFF.

This clone was detected once. The chain carries TRBV4-3 and TRBJ1-1, with D unclear. The V and J ends lost 0 bases and 6 bases respectively, with 11 bases between them. Germline lookup yields CDR1 LGHNA and CDR2 YSLEER. This CDR3 is built from 14 residues. Written as DNA, the CDR3 is TGCGCCAGCAGCCAAGATAGGGCGTGGGCTGAAGCTTTCTTT. It translates to CASSQDRAWAEAFF.

This chain uses TRBV7-2 with TRBJ1-2; 7 bases line up with TRBD1. This CDR3 region has 16 residues. The ends lost 2 bases at V and 9 bases at J; junction bases unmatched: 15. Germline CDR1 and CDR2: SGHTA and FQGNSA. In DNA, the CDR3 is TGTGCCAGCAGCTTACAAATAACCGGGACAGAGAGACGCTACACCTTC. This codes for CASSLQITGTERRYTF.

The gene calls are TRBV7-4 and TRBJ1-4; TRBD1 might be the D (5 bases). The CDR3 extends over 13 amino acids. Trimming stripped 11 bases from V and 4 bases from J, with 14 bases between. Germline loops: CDR1 SGHVT, CDR2 SQSDAQ. CDR3 region: CARGGESNEKLFF. DNA of the CDR3: TGTGCCCGCGGGGGGGAGAGTAATGAAAAACTGTTTTTT.

V usage is TRBV6-1 and J usage is TRBJ2-2, with 12 bases identical to TRBD1. The CDR3 extends over 17 amino acids. Losses at the gene ends were 1 base for V and 6 bases for J; bases not matched to a gene: 6. Germline lookup yields CDR1 MNHNS and CDR2 SASEGT. The CDR3 DNA is TGTGCCAGCAGTGAAGGGGGGGGACAGGGGGCGGCCGGGGAGCTGTTTTTT. It specifies CASSEGGGQGAAGELFF.

This clone has only a few counts. This chain links TRBV2 with TRBJ2-7; D gene unclear. V was shortened by 6 bases and J by 2 bases, with 8 bases between the two germline ends. CDR1 and CDR2 (germline): SNHLY, FYNNEI. This CDR3 comprises 12 residues. The CDR3 region has the DNA TGTGCCAGCAGCGCTTGGGCCTACGAGCAGTACTTC. Amino acids: CASSAWAYEQYF.

The chain uses TRBV6-4 and TRBJ2-2, with D possibly TRBD2 on 6 matching bases. V gave up 0 bases and J gave up 2 bases, with 7 bases separating them. This CDR3 spans 15 amino acids. CDR1 and CDR2 (germline): MRHNA, SNTAGT. This CDR3 reads CASSDSSGNTGELFF. In DNA form, the CDR3 reads TGTGCCAGCAGTGACTCTAGCGGAAACACCGGGGAGCTGTTTTTT.

The rearrangement links TRBV4-1 to TRBJ2-7; no definite D call. The CDR3 is made up of 14 amino acids. The V end lost 0 bases, the J end lost 5 bases, and 11 bases lay between the germline ends. From germline, CDR1 is MGHRA and CDR2 YSYEKL. The CDR3 region has the DNA TGCGCCAGCAGCCAAGATCTTGGGTTGGACGAGCAGTACTTC. This translates into CASSQDLGLDEQYF.

V is TRBV6-1 and J is TRBJ1-6; no clear D gene. The CDR3 covers 15 residues. The V end lost 2 bases, the J end lost 9 bases, and 14 bases lay between the germline ends. Germline values: CDR1 MNHNS, CDR2 SASEGT. In DNA, the CDR3 is TGTGCCAGCAGTGAAAAGGAGGGTGGTGGTTCACCCCTCCACTTT. Amino acid sequence: CASSEKEGGGSPLHF.

The rearrangement joins TRBV7-9 to TRBJ2-5; D possibly uses TRBD1 or TRBD2 (5 bases each). Germline CDR1 SEHNR, CDR2 FQNEAQ (reference sequence). The CDR3 runs to 15 residues. V was clipped by 4 bases and J by 2 bases, with 14 bases between them. The CDR3 nucleotides are TGTGCCAGCAGCTCCGCCCCGGGACCTCAAGAGACCCAGTACTTC. Its translation: CASSSAPGPQETQYF.

This rearrangement joins TRBV11-1 to TRBJ2-1; TRBD2 agrees at 9 bases. The V gene's germline CDR1 is SGHAT and CDR2 FQDESV (reference sequence). V dropped 6 bases and J dropped 8; count of bases not matched to a gene: 11. The CDR3 consists of 15 residues. CDR3 DNA sequence: TGTGCCAGCAGTTTCCTAGCGGGAAATATCGATGAGCAGTTCTTC. Translation: CASSFLAGNIDEQFF.

CDR3 in DNA: TGCGCCAGCAGCCCCCTTCCGGGACTAGCGGGGGAGACAGATACGCAGTATTTT. This codes for CASSPLPGLAGETDTQYF. The V and J genes are TRBV4-1 and TRBJ2-3; TRBD2 aligns across 14 bases. Germline CDR1 MGHRA, CDR2 YSYEKL. V lost 4 bases and J lost 3; bases outside the gene matches: 9. This CDR3 has 18 residues.